This T cell receptor beta chain was identified during a study of blood T cells in healthy people across ages (dated by TCRdb to 2015 to 2017). A note on the overall study: In model experiments, template switching captured roughly one uniquely barcoded TCR beta cDNA molecule for every two T cells. The donors were split into four age groups: young (average roughly 15 years), middle-aged (39), aged (more than 55) and long-lived (more than 80). To avoid experimental bias, donors of different ages were randomly spread across the sequencing lanes. For two donors (one aged 18 to 30 and one aged 80 or older), the study analyzed two additional independent replicas of 1 million unique cDNA reads from the same blood draw. Using deep sequencing normalized with unique cDNA molecular identifiers, the study measured how TCR beta repertoire diversity changes with age.

The library was built by means of 5' RACE. The data were produced on an Illumina HiSeq 2500. A second PCR of about 6 to 12 cycles was run with a J-beta primer mix and a sample-barcoded 5' primer. A template-switch 5' adaptor carrying 12 random nucleotides introduced a unique molecular identifier onto each TCR beta cDNA molecule. Each sample yielded at least 3 million CDR3-containing paired-end reads. First-strand cDNA synthesis was performed from all RNA using the Mint cDNA synthesis kit, with priming by a TRBC-specific oligonucleotide. Following uracil-DNA glycosylase treatment, a first 18-cycle PCR with universal primers M1SS and BC2_uni_R was performed on all cDNA. The authors' analysis ran thus. For normalization, 1 million high-quality reads were randomly selected from each sample, with every read carrying a distinct molecular identifier. Instead of being binned into consensus sequences, reads with shared molecular identifiers were discarded. MiTCR, set to a Q25 quality threshold and the strictest error-elimination algorithm, was used for CDR3 identification, clonotype clustering and error correction. A nonparametric unseen species model with Euler transformation was used to estimate a lower bound on total TCR beta diversity. The public sequencing data were trimmed at Q25 with fastp and processed into clonotypes with MiXCR by TCRdb, which kept only in-frame beta chains. CDR3 protein duplicates are merged, each entry listing the most common genes and DNA. These V and J calls originate from TCRdb's pipeline instead of the authors' own analysis. Counted in this sample were approximately 1.5 million distinct CDR3 sequences; around 40% of them appeared once. The ten most abundant clones make up about 3.8% of the sample.

General findings and caveats noted by the study authors: Estimates of total diversity from one million sequenced T cells were regarded as lower bounds and underestimates. The long-lived group showed more naive CD4+ T cells, fewer expanded clones and increased TCR diversity than the aged group, suggesting age selection. Since profiling was done on bulk unsorted PBMCs, naive and antigen-experienced compartments could not be conclusively compared. A strong correlation was found between observed TCR beta diversity and the percentage of naive T cells measured by flow cytometry. As age increased, observed TCR beta diversity per million T cells dropped in a roughly linear way, and a significant reduction was already evident by age roughly 40. Because the CMV infection status of the donors was unknown, age-related changes in expanded clonotypes may potentially have been confounded.

Relative to germline, V is 2 bases shorter and J is 3 bases shorter, with 23 bases between their ends. The germline V gene (reference sequence) supplies CDR1 MNHEY and CDR2 SMNVEV. The CDR3 holds 18 amino acids from the cysteine to the phenylalanine. This entry keeps only the CDR3 DNA: 54 bases, framed from base 1. The donors were 40 or so Caucasian individuals from Russia, aged roughly 6 to 95 years, who were systemically healthy. Each donor gave approximately 9.4 milliliters of peripheral blood, drawn into EDTA-treated Vacutainer tubes. Ficoll-Paque density-gradient centrifugation was used to isolate PBMCs, with at least 6.5 million per sample. Total RNA, at least 6 micrograms per sample, was extracted from PBMCs with Trizol reagent. Naive CD45RAhigh/CD27high T cell percentages were measured by flow cytometry on a PBMC aliquot from every donor. Points on this clonotype: Its antigen is currently not known. Nothing much larger sits one base from this clone, and base qualities are not available.

Here the chain combines TRBV27 and TRBJ2-7; the D region is possibly TRBD1 or TRBD2, each matching across 6 bases. The sample consisted of blood. The TCR was taken from a woman between 18 and 29 years old in good health. The DNA reads as follows: TGTGCCAGCAGTTTAGTCGGGGGCTCGGATGTGGGGTACTACGAGCAGTACTTC. It translates to CASSLVGGSDVGYYEQYF.